Only a few counts were recorded for the clone carrying this TCR beta chain. Its cognate antigen is unknown. cDNA molecules, individually, were tagged with unique molecular identifiers. TCRdb called the 5' RACE reads again in MiXCR, with one record for every CDR3 protein. Of 54,000 or so distinct CDR3 sequences detected, over 10% appear once; the ten largest clones hold approximately 4.8%. This specimen belongs to a study of early T cells in non-severe SARS-CoV-2 infection. For the study at large: Bulk RNA from unsorted whole blood was sequenced; chains were unpaired.

CDR1 and CDR2 (germline): MDHEN, SYDVKM. V was pared by 6 bases and J by 4 bases, with 7 bases between. This CDR3 has 12 residues. General study points: CD4 and private specificities were missed by VDJdb matching, which favored anti-spike CD8 responses.

V and J are TRBV28 and TRBJ1-5; no reliable D call. The origin of this receptor is an adult who was a healthcare worker with PCR-confirmed SARS-CoV-2 infection or an uninfected control (not recorded which). Material for sequencing was whole blood. CDR3 protein: CASSQINQPQHF. The CDR3 bases are TGTGCCAGCAGCCAGATTAATCAGCCCCAGCATTTT.